This TCR beta chain is from a study of cytomegalovirus exposure and HLA in healthy donors. The study sampled nominally healthy donors, though unrecorded immune exposures were likely. Study results and caveats: Presence/absence analyses treated sequencing depth as roughly uniform across donors.

The CDR3 is 15 amino acids. The germline gives CDR1 MDHEN, CDR2 SYDVKM. Trimming took 4 bases from V and 5 from J; bases not matched to a gene: 6. PCR involved 60 Vbeta and 13 Jbeta primers. Repertoires were generated with immunoSEQ multiplex PCR, while TCRdb's copy carries only in-frame clones and drops some. The repertoire includes 180,000 or so clones, under 80% of them detected once, and 2.5% to 3% sits in the top ten. Points on this clone: Its antigen remains unknown.

This sequence was found in a man between 35 and 55 years old in good health and CMV-seronegative. The chain links TRBV28 to TRBJ1-2; 11 bases map to TRBD1. Sequenced material: PBMCs. The CDR3 protein is CASSSTGTGGYGYTF. The CDR3 nucleotides read TGTGCCAGCAGTTCGACCGGGACAGGGGGATATGGCTACACCTTC.